This T cell receptor beta chain came from a study of T cell repertoires in cytomegalovirus infection. Notes on the study in general: HLA-C-restricted CMV clonotypes gave the most frequent clonotype in two of eight donors.

Using its own MiXCR run on the reads, TCRdb lists one record per CDR3 protein. The data contain about 740,000 distinct CDR3 sequences, 35% to 45% of them seen just once; the ten biggest clones take up about 2.8%. This clonotype appeared once. Its cognate antigen is unknown. Sample: PBMCs. The sequence was collected from a human donor in good health (CMV status not recorded). Some clones in this sample may be carry-over from other donors' samples.

Written as DNA, the CDR3 is TGCAGTGCCAAGCTTGTCCGGAGGTATGGCTACACCTTC. It translates to CSAKLVRRYGYTF. The rearrangement links TRBV20-1 to TRBJ1-2; D remains unclear. This CDR3 has 13 residues. The V and J ends lost 6 bases and 5 bases respectively, with 16 bases between them. The V gene's germline CDR1 is DFQATT and CDR2 SNEGSKA (reference sequence).